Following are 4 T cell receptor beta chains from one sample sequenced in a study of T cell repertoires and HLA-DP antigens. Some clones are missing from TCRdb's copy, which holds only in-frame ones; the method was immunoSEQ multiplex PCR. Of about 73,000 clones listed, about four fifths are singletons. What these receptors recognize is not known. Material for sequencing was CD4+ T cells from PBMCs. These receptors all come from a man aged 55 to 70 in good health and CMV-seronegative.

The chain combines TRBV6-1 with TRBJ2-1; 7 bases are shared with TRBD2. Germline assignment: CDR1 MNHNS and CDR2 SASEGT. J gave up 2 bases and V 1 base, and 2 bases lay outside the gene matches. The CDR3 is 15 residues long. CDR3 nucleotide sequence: TGTGCCAGCAGTGAAGGGCGGGGGACCTACAATGAGCAGTTCTTC. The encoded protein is CASSEGRGTYNEQFF.

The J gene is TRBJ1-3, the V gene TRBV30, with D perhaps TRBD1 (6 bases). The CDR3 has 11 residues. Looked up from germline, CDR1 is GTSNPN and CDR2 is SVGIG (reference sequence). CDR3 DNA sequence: TGTGCTTGGGGGGGCCGAGACACCATATATTTT. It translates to CAWGGRDTIYF.

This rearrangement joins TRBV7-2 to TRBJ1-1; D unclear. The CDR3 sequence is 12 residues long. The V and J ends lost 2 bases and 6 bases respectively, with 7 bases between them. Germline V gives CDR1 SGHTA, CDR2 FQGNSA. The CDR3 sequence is CASSLMRPEAFF. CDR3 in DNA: TGTGCCAGCAGCTTAATGAGGCCTGAAGCTTTCTTT.

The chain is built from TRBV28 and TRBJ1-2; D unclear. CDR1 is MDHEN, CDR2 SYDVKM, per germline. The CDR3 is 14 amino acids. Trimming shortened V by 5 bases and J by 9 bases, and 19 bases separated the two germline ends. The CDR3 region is CASSPPPLPQSYTF. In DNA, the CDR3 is TGTGCCAGCAGTCCCCCCCCGCTTCCCCAAAGCTACACCTTC.